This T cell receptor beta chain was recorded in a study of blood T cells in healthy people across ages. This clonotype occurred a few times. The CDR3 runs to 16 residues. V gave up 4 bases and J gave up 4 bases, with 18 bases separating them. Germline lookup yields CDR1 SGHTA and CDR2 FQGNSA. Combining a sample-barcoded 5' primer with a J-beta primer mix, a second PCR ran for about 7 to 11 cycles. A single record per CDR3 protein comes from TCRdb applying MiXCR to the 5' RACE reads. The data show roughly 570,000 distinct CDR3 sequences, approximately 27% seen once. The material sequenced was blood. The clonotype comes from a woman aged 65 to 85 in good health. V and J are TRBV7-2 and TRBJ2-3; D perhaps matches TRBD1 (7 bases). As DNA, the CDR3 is TGTGCCAGCAGCTCCTTCATGGAGGGGGCTCCAGATACGCAGTATTTT. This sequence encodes CASSSFMEGAPDTQYF.